These 27 T cell receptor beta chains share one sample of origin, sequenced in a study of Ad26.COV2.S vaccination and SARS-CoV-2 variants. Described treatment: 15 to 20 received Ad26.COV2.S at low or high dose, single or two shots; 5 received placebo; per-sample allocation not given. After the first vaccine or placebo injection, samples were drawn on day 63. TCRdb keeps only in-frame clones here, not all; method: immunoSEQ multiplex PCR. The sample lists under 600,000 clones, around 89% seen once, with 1.5% to 2% in the top ten. The sequencing used peripheral blood, collected in a trial of Ad26.COV2.S vaccine versus placebo. The receptors were sampled from a person between 18 and 60 years old who received the Ad26.COV2.S COVID-19 vaccine or a placebo.

The V call is TRBV6-2 or TRBV6-3, the J call TRBJ1-1; 7 bases are a match to TRBD1. This CDR3 has 14 amino acids. Germline assignment: CDR1 MNHEY and CDR2 SVGEGT. V was clipped by 6 bases and J by 1 base; unmatched bases: 5. This chain's CDR3 is CASSTRTGNTEAFF. The CDR3 DNA reads TGTGCCAGCAGCACCCGGACAGGGAACACTGAAGCTTTCTTT.

V gene TRBV13 combines with J gene TRBJ2-3; 8 positions match TRBD1. This CDR3 contains 17 residues. CDR1 PRHDT and CDR2 FYEKMQ come from the germline V gene (reference sequence). V lost 2 bases to trimming and J lost 2 bases; unmatched junction nucleotides: 9. CDR3: CASSLYIQGVATDTQYF. As DNA, the CDR3 is TGTGCCAGCAGCTTATATATACAGGGGGTTGCCACAGATACGCAGTATTTT. The entire variable domain, with the rest obtained from reference TRBV13 and TRBJ2-3, is as follows: AAGVIQSPRHLIKEKRETATLKCYPIPRHDTVYWYQQGPGQDPQFLISFYEKMQSDKGSIPDRFSAQQFSDYHSELNMSSLELGDSALYFCASSLYIQGVATDTQYFGPGTRLTVL.

The V call is TRBV6-5, the J call TRBJ2-3; the match to TRBD2 covers 8 bases. With V trimmed by 6 bases and J by 0 bases, 5 bases remained unmatched. Germline V gene data show CDR1 as MNHEY and CDR2 as SVGAGI. There are 15 residues in the CDR3. The CDR3 nucleotides read TGTGCCAGCAGAAATAGCGGGGTTAGCACAGATACGCAGTATTTT. It translates to CASRNSGVSTDTQYF.

The chain recombines TRBV15 with TRBJ1-2; 8 bases align to TRBD1. This CDR3 is 15 amino acids long. The V gene end was trimmed by 3 bases and the J gene end by 6 bases; junction bases not matched to a gene: 9. CDR1 is LNHNV and CDR2 is YYDKDF in the germline V gene (reference sequence). The CDR3 bases are TGTGCCACCAGCAGGACTGGGACAGGTGATCATGGCTACACCTTC. The encoded protein is CATSRTGTGDHGYTF.

The genes are TRBV18 and TRBJ2-3; D ambiguous. The CDR3 spans 11 residues. Between the trimmed V and J ends, which lost 3 bases and 6 bases, there was a span of 4 bases. Germline lookup yields CDR1 KGHSH and CDR2 LQKENI. CDR3 in amino acids: CASSPGDTQYF. The CDR3 nucleotides read TGTGCCAGCTCACCCGGGGATACGCAGTATTTT. The whole variable domain, remainder taken from reference TRBV18 and TRBJ2-3, is NAGVMQNPRHLVRRRGQEARLRCSPMKGHSHVYWYRQLPEEGLKFMVYLQKENIIDESGMPKERFSAEFPKEGPSILRIQQVVRGDSAAYFCASSPGDTQYFGPGTRLTVL.

The chain uses TRBV9 and TRBJ1-5; D unclear. Trimming removed 4 bases from V and 2 bases from J, with 13 bases in between. Germline V gene lookup returns CDR1 SGDLS and CDR2 YYNGEE. The CDR3 loop spans 15 amino acids. The CDR3 DNA is TGTGCCAGCAGCCCCGGCGCCGGAGGCAATCAGCCCCAGCATTTT. Translation: CASSPGAGGNQPQHF. The full variable domain, in which reference TRBV9 and TRBJ1-5 provide the parts outside the CDR3, is DSGVTQTPKHLITATGQRVTLRCSPRSGDLSVYWYQQSLDQGLQFLIQYYNGEERAKGNILERFSAQQFPDLHSELNLSSLELGDSALYFCASSPGAGGNQPQHFGDGTRLSIL.

This clone has a single count. This rearrangement joins TRBV5-4 to TRBJ2-7, with D possibly matching TRBD1 (5 bases). Between the trimmed V and J ends, which lost 1 base and 2 bases, there was a span of 13 bases. The CDR3 is 15 amino acids. Germline V lookup: CDR1 SGHNT, CDR2 YYREEE (reference sequence). Here the CDR3 reads CASSLHQGDTYEQYF. The CDR3 DNA reads as TGTGCCAGCAGCTTGCACCAGGGTGATACCTACGAGCAGTACTTC.

V is TRBV5-4 and J is TRBJ1-2; TRBD1 matches 8 bases. This CDR3 comprises 13 residues. With V trimmed by 5 bases and J by 4 bases, 4 bases remained unmatched. In germline, CDR1 is SGHNT, CDR2 YYREEE (reference sequence). For the CDR3, the DNA is TGTGCCAGCAGGGGGGACAGGATCTATGGCTACACCTTC. It yields the protein CASRGDRIYGYTF.

This clone was seen just once. The rearrangement links TRBV2 to TRBJ2-7; D may be TRBD1 (6 bases). The V end was cut by 5 bases, the J end by 2 bases, with 13 bases between. This CDR3 is built from 14 residues. Germline lookup yields CDR1 SNHLY and CDR2 FYNNEI. CDR3 coding DNA: TGTGCCAGCAGTTCCGGGACACTTACCTACGAGCAGTACTTC. This translates into CASSSGTLTYEQYF.

The chain recombines TRBV7-9 with TRBJ1-2, with D possibly being TRBD1 (6 bases). V lost 6 bases and J 8 bases, leaving 19 bases between the germline ends. The CDR3 covers 14 residues. The germline V gene encodes CDR1 SEHNR and CDR2 FQNEAQ (reference sequence). The CDR3 spells CASRKEGGGLGYTF. CDR3 sequence (DNA): TGTGCCAGCAGAAAAGAAGGCGGGGGGCTAGGCTACACCTTC.

This rearrangement joins TRBV10-2 to TRBJ1-5, with D possibly TRBD1 on 5 matching bases. Trimming took 5 bases from V and 4 from J, leaving 12 bases between them. CDR1 and CDR2 from the germline V gene are WSHSY and SAAADI. The CDR3 contains 14 residues. For the CDR3, the DNA is TGCGCCAGCAGTCCTGACAGATCGAATCAGCCCCAGCATTTT. It is translated as CASSPDRSNQPQHF.

The chain employs TRBV6-5 and TRBJ2-1; 10 nucleotides line up with TRBD1. The V segment lost 6 bases and the J segment 3 bases; nucleotides outside the gene matches: 5. The CDR3 consists of 15 residues. Germline CDR1 is MNHEY and CDR2 is SVGAGI. CDR3 bases: TGTGCCAGCAGAGGGGACAGGGGACACTACAATGAGCAGTTCTTC. This codes for CASRGDRGHYNEQFF.

The rearrangement joins TRBV30 to TRBJ2-7; 11 nucleotides line up with TRBD2. Germline trimming cut 2 bases from V and 3 bases from J; bases unmatched to any gene: 3. This CDR3 has 14 residues. CDR1 GTSNPN and CDR2 SVGIG come from the germline V gene (reference sequence). The CDR3 here is CAWSPTSGGYEQYF. As DNA, the CDR3 is TGTGCCTGGAGTCCCACTAGCGGGGGCTACGAGCAGTACTTC.

The J gene is TRBJ2-7, the V gene TRBV4-3; 8 bases agree with TRBD1. This CDR3 comprises 17 residues. With 3 bases clipped from V and 0 bases from J, the junction kept 10 bases outside the gene matches. Germline loops: CDR1 LGHNA, CDR2 YSLEER. The CDR3, as DNA: TGCGCCAGCAGCCAGGATCAGCGGACAGGGAGCTCCTACGAGCAGTACTTC. Translating gives CASSQDQRTGSSYEQYF.

The chain joins TRBV18 to TRBJ1-2; D not resolved. Trimming took off 2 bases at V and 1 base at J, with 8 bases between the two ends. The CDR3 consists of 14 residues. Per the germline V gene, CDR1 is KGHSH and CDR2 is LQKENI. CDR3 sequence (DNA): TGTGCCAGCTCACCAGCGGCCTTTAACTATGGCTACACCTTC. Amino acids: CASSPAAFNYGYTF.

This clone was counted a single time. The CDR3 sequence is CASSLMGGPTDTQYF. Here the CDR3 DNA reads TGTGCCAGCAGTTTGATGGGGGGGCCGACAGATACGCAGTATTTT. The gene calls are TRBV27 and TRBJ2-3, with a possible D match to TRBD2 (7 bases). Germline V gene lookup returns CDR1 MNHEY and CDR2 SMNVEV (reference sequence). The V and J ends lost 3 bases and 3 bases respectively, with 13 bases between them. The CDR3 is made up of 15 amino acids.

This clone showed up just a few times. This chain links TRBV30 with TRBJ1-3; unclear D gene. The CDR3 has 13 residues. Trimming removed 1 base at V and 2 bases at J, with 6 bases between. In germline, CDR1 is GTSNPN, CDR2 SVGIG (reference sequence). The CDR3 loop reads CAWSGGAGNTIYF. DNA of the CDR3: TGTGCCTGGAGTGGGGGTGCTGGAAACACCATATATTTT.

This chain connects TRBV27 to TRBJ2-2; 8 positions agree with TRBD2. This CDR3 contains 16 residues. CDR1 and CDR2 from the germline V gene are MNHEY and SMNVEV (reference sequence). V dropped 8 bases and J dropped 3; count of bases not matched to a gene: 11. The CDR3 DNA is TGTGCCAGCGCTACCTTCAGCGGGGGAGACACCGGGGAGCTGTTTTTT. This sequence encodes CASATFSGGDTGELFF.

This chain links TRBV25-1 with TRBJ1-2; 8 bases align to TRBD1. The CDR3 has 14 amino acids. Germline V CDR1 and CDR2: MGHDK, SYGVNS. The ends lost 2 bases at V and 8 bases at J; junction bases unmatched: 7. In DNA form, the CDR3 reads TGTGCCAGCAGTGAAGACAGGGGAGGTCGAGGCTACACCTTC. Its protein product is CASSEDRGGRGYTF.

The rearrangement joins TRBV9 to TRBJ1-6; 7 bases fit TRBD1. V shed 0 bases and J 8 bases; nucleotides not matched to a gene: 8. Germline V CDR1 and CDR2: SGDLS, YYNGEE. CDR3 length: 16 amino acids. In nucleotides, the CDR3 is TGTGCCAGCAGCGTAGACGGGACAGCGACACATTCACCCCTCCACTTT. Encoded protein: CASSVDGTATHSPLHF.

The chain joins TRBV25-1 to TRBJ2-5; no definite D call. The ends were cut back, 8 bases at V and 2 bases at J, with 6 bases in the middle. The CDR3 runs to 11 residues. CDR1 and CDR2 from the germline V gene are MGHDK and SYGVNS. CDR3 amino acids: CASRQQETQYF. CDR3 coding DNA: TGTGCCAGCCGCCAACAAGAGACCCAGTACTTC.

This clone came up many times. The CDR3 region is CASSSWTSGQETQYF. The CDR3 region has the DNA TGTGCCAGTAGTTCCTGGACTAGCGGCCAAGAGACCCAGTACTTC. The rearrangement links TRBV19 to TRBJ2-5; TRBD2 matches at 10 bases. This CDR3 spans 15 amino acids. The junction had 4 bases not matched to a gene; V was cut back by 5 bases and J by 1 base. Germline V CDR1 and CDR2: LNHDA, SQIVND (reference sequence).

This chain joins TRBV6-5 and TRBJ1-2; D uncertain. The CDR3 has 13 residues. Trimming stripped 2 bases from V and 8 bases from J, with 12 bases between. The germline V gene encodes CDR1 MNHEY and CDR2 SVGAGI. CDR3 sequence reads: CASSYGRDGGYTF. The CDR3 DNA sequence: TGTGCCAGCAGTTACGGGAGGGATGGGGGCTACACCTTC.

This clone showed up just once. The rearrangement uses TRBV6-5 and TRBJ1-1; no definite D call. Trimming left V 4 bases short and J 7 bases short, with 16 bases between. Germline loops: CDR1 MNHEY, CDR2 SVGAGI. There are 14 residues in the CDR3. Written as DNA, the CDR3 is TGTGCCAGCAGTTTCGCAGACAAGGGCCTTGAAGCTTTCTTT. This sequence encodes CASSFADKGLEAFF.

This chain joins TRBV19 and TRBJ2-5; D gene unclear. Trimming left V 2 bases short and J 1 base short, with 8 bases between. CDR3 length: 14 amino acids. Germline CDR1 is LNHDA and CDR2 is SQIVND (reference sequence). The CDR3 coding sequence is TGTGCCAGTAGTATATGGGCCAGCCAAGAGACCCAGTACTTC. It yields the protein CASSIWASQETQYF.

The chain links TRBV19 to TRBJ1-5; no clear D gene. V lost 4 bases and J 7 bases, leaving 8 bases between the germline ends. The germline V gene encodes CDR1 LNHDA and CDR2 SQIVND (reference sequence). The CDR3 length is 12 residues. This chain's CDR3 is CASSNDGQPQHF. The CDR3 DNA reads TGTGCCAGTAGTAACGACGGGCAGCCCCAGCATTTT.

The chain is built from TRBV5-5 and TRBJ2-7, with 7 bases matching TRBD1. CDR3 size: 16 residues. The germline V gene encodes CDR1 SGHKS and CDR2 YYEKEE (reference sequence). The junction had 7 bases not matched to a gene; V was cut back by 0 bases and J by 1 base. In DNA, the CDR3 is TGTGCCAGCAGCTTGGCGTTGTGGGACAGTTCCTACGAGCAGTACTTC. Amino acids: CASSLALWDSSYEQYF.